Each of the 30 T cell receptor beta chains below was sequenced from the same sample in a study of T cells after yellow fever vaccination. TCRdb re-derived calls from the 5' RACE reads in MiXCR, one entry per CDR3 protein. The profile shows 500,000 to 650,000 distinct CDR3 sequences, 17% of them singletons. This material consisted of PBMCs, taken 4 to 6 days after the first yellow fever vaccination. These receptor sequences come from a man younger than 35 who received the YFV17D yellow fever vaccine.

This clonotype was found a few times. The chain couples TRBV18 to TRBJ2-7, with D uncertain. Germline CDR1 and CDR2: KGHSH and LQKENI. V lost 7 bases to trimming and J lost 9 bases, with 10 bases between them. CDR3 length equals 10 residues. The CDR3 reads CASFTRWQYV. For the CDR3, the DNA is TGTGCCAGCTTCACCAGATGGCAGTACGTC.

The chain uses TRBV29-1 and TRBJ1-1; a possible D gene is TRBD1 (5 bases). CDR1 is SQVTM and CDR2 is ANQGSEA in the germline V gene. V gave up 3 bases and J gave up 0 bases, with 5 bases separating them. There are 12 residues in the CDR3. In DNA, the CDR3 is TGCAGCGTTGACAGGGTGAACACTGAAGCTTTCTTT. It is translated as CSVDRVNTEAFF.

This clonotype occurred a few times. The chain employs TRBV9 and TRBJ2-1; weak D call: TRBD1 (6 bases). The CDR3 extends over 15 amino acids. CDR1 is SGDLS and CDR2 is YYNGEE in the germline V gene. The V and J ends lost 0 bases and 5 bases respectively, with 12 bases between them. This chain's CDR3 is CASSVGGQGHNEQFF. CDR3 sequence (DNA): TGTGCCAGCAGCGTAGGGGGGCAGGGGCACAATGAGCAGTTCTTC. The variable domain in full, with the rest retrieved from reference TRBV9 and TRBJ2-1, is DSGVTQTPKHLITATGQRVTLRCSPRSGDLSVYWYQQSLDQGLQFLIQYYNGEERAKGNILERFSAQQFPDLHSELNLSSLELGDSALYFCASSVGGQGHNEQFFGPGTRLTVL.

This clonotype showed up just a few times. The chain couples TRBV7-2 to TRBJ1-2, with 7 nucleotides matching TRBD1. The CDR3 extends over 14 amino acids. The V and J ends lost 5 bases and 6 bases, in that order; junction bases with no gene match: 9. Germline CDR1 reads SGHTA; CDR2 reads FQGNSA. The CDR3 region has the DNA TGTGCCAGCAGCAGATCGAGACAGGGCCATGGCTACACCTTC. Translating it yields CASSRSRQGHGYTF.

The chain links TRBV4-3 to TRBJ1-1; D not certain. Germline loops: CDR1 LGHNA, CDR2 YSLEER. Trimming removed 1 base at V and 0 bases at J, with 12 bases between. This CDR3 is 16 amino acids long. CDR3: CASSQVKGKLNTEAFF. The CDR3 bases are TGCGCCAGCAGCCAAGTAAAGGGAAAACTGAACACTGAAGCTTTCTTT.

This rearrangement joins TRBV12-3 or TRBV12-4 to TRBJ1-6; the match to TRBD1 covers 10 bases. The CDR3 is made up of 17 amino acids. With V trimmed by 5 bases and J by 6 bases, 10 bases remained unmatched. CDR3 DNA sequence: TGTGCCAGCAGTCCGGGGGCCCGACAGGGGGCTAATTCACCCCTCCACTTT. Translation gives CASSPGARQGANSPLHF.

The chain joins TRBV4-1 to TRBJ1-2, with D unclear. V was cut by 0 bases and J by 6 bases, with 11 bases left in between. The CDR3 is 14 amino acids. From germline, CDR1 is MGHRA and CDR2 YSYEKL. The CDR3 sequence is CASSQDREANGYTF. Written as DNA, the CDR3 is TGCGCCAGCAGCCAAGATAGGGAAGCCAATGGCTACACCTTC.

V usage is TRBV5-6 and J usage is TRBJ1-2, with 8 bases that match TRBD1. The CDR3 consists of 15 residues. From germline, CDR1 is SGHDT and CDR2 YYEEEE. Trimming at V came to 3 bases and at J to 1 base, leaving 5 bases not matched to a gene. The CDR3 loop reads CASSSATGVNYGYTF. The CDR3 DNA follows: TGTGCCAGCAGCTCCGCGACAGGGGTTAACTATGGCTACACCTTC.

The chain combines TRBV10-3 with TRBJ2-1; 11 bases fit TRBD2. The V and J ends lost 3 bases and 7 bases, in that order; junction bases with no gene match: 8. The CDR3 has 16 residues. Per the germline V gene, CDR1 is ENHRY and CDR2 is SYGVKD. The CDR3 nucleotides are TGTGCCATCAGTGAATTTACTAGCGGGGGCGAAAATGAGCAGTTCTTC. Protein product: CAISEFTSGGENEQFF.

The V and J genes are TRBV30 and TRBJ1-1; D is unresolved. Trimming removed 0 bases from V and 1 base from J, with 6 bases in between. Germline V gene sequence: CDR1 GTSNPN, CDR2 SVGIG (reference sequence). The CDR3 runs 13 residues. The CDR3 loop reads CAWSVQQNTEAFF. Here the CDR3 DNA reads TGTGCCTGGAGTGTACAACAGAACACTGAAGCTTTCTTT.

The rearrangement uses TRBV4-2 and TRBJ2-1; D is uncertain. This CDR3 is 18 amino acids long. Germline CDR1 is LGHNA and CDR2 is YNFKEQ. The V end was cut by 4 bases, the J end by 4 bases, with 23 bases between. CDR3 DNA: TGTGCCAGCAGCCCAGACACAAACATCCCCCACCCTTACAATGAGCAGTTCTTC. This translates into CASSPDTNIPHPYNEQFF.

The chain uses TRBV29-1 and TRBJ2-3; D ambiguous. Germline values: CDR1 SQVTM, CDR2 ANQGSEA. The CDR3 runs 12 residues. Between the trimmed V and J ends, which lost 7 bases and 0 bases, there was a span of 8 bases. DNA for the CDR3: TGCAGCGCTGGTCCTAGCACAGATACGCAGTATTTT. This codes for CSAGPSTDTQYF.

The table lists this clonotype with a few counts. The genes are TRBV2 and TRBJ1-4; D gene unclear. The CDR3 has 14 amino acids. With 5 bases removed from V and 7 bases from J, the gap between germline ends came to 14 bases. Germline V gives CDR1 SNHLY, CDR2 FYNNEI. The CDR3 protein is CASSLDGIGEKLFF. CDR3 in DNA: TGTGCCAGCAGTCTGGACGGCATTGGTGAAAAACTGTTTTTT.

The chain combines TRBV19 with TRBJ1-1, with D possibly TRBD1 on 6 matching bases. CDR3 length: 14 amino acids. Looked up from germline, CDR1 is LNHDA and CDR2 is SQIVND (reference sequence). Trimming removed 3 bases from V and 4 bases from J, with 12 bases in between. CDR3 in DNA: TGTGCCAGTAGTATCTTTGGGGGCCGCACTGAAGCTTTCTTT. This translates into CASSIFGGRTEAFF.

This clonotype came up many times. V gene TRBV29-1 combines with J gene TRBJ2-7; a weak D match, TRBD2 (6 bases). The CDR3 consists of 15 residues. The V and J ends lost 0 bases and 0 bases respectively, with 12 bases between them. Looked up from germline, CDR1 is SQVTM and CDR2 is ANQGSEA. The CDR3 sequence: CSVEDPGGSSYEQYF. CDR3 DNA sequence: TGCAGCGTTGAAGATCCCGGGGGAAGCTCCTACGAGCAGTACTTC.

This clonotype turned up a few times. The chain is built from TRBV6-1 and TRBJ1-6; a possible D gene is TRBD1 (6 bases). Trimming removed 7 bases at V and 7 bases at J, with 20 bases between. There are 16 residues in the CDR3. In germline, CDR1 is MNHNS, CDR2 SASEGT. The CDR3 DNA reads TGTGCCAGCATCTCAAGGGGGGCAGGGGAGAATTCACCCCTCCACTTT. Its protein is CASISRGAGENSPLHF.

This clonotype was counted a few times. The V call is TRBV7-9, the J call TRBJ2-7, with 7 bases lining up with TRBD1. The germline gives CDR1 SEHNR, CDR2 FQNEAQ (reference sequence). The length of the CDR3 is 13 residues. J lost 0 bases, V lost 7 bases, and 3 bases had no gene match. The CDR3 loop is CASTDRSSYEQYF. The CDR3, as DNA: TGTGCCAGCACGGACAGGTCCTCCTACGAGCAGTACTTC.

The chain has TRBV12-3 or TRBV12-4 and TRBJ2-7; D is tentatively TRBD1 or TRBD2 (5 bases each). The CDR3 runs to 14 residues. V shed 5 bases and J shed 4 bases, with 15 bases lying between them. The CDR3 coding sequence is TGTGCCAGCAGTCCTGCCGGGACGAAATACGAGCAGTACTTC. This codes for CASSPAGTKYEQYF.

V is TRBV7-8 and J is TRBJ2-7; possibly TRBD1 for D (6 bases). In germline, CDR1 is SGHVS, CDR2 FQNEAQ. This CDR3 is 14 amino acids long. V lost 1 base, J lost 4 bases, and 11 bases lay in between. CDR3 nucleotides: TGTGCCAGCAGCTTAGGGCAGGGGTTTTACGAGCAGTACGTC. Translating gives CASSLGQGFYEQYV.

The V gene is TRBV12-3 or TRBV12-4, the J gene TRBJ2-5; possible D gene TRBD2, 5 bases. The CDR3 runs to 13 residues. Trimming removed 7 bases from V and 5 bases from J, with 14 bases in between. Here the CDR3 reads CASTRYPGETQYF. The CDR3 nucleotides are TGTGCCAGCACCCGATACCCGGGGGAGACCCAGTACTTC.

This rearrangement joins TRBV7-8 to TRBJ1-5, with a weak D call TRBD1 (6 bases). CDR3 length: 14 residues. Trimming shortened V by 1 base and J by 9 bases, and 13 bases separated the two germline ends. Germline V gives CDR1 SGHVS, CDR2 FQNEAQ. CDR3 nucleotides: TGTGCCAGCAGCTTAGGAGGGGGGGGCTGGCCCCAGCATTTT. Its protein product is CASSLGGGGWPQHF.

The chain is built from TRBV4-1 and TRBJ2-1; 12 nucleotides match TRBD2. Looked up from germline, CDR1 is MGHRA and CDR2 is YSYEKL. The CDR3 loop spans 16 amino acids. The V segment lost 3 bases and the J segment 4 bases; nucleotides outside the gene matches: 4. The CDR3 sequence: CASSQSLAGGYNEQFF. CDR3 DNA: TGCGCCAGCAGCCAGTCCCTAGCGGGGGGGTACAATGAGCAGTTCTTC.

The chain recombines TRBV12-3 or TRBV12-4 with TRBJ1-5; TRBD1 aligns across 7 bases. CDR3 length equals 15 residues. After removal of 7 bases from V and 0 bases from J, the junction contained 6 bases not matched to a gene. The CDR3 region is CASTPTGPSNQPQHF. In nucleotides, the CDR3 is TGTGCCAGCACCCCGACAGGGCCTAGCAATCAGCCCCAGCATTTT.

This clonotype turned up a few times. CDR3 DNA: TGCGCCAGCAGCTTGAGTCCCGCAGGCACAGATACGCAGTATTTT. This sequence encodes CASSLSPAGTDTQYF. The chain joins TRBV5-1 to TRBJ2-3, with D unresolved. Between the trimmed V and J ends, which lost 1 base and 1 base, there was a span of 10 bases. Germline V gene sequence: CDR1 SGHRS, CDR2 YFSETQ. This CDR3 contains 15 residues.

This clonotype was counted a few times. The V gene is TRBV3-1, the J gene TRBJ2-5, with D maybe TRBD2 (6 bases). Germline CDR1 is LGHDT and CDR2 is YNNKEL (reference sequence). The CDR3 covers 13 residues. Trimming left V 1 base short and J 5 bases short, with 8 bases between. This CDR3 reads CASSQASEETQYF. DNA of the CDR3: TGTGCCAGCAGCCAAGCTAGCGAGGAGACCCAGTACTTC.

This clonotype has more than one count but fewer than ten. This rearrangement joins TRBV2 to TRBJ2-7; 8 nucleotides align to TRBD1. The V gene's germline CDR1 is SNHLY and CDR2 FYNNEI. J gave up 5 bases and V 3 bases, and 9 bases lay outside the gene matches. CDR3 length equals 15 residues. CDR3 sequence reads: CASSDLAGGFNEQYF. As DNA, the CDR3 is TGTGCCAGCAGTGACTTGGCAGGGGGCTTCAACGAGCAGTACTTC.

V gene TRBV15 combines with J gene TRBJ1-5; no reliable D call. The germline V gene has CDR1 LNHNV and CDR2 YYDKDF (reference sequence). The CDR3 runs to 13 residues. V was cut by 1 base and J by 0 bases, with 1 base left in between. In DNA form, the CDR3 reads TGTGCCACCAGCAGAGCTAGCAATCAGCCCCAGCATTTT. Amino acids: CATSRASNQPQHF.

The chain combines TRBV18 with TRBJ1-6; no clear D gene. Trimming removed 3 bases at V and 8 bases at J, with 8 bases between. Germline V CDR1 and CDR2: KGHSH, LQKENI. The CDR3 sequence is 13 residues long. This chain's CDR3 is CASSPTADSPLHF. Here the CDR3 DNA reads TGTGCCAGCTCACCTACAGCGGATTCACCCCTCCACTTT.

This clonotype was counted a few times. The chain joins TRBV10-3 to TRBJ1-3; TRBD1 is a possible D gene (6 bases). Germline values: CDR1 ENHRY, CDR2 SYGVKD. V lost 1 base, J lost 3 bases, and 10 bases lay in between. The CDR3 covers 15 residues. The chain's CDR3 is CAISEWGPDGNTIYF. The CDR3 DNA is TGTGCCATCAGTGAGTGGGGGCCTGATGGAAACACCATATATTTT.

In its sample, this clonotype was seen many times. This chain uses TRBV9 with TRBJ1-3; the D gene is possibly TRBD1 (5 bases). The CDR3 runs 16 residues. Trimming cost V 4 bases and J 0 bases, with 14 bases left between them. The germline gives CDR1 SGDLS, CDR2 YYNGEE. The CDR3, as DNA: TGTGCCAGCAGCCCATTCGAGGGGAGCTCTGGAAACACCATATATTTT. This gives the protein CASSPFEGSSGNTIYF.